The 11 T cell receptor beta chains in this list originate from one sample, sequenced in a study of cytomegalovirus exposure and HLA in healthy donors. A multiplex PCR was run with 60 Vbeta primers and 13 Jbeta primers. TCRdb keeps only in-frame clones here, not all; method: immunoSEQ multiplex PCR. This table has approximately 100,000 clones, approximately 80% appearing once. Sequenced: PBMCs. The receptors shown here come from a female donor in good health and CMV-seronegative.

The rearrangement uses TRBV2 and TRBJ2-3; D gene ambiguous. Germline CDR1 reads SNHLY; CDR2 reads FYNNEI. This CDR3 contains 13 residues. The V and J ends lost 0 bases and 6 bases respectively, with 7 bases between them. This CDR3 reads CASSEALIDTQYF. The DNA of the CDR3 is TGTGCCAGCAGTGAAGCCTTAATTGATACGCAGTATTTT.

The rearrangement joins TRBV19 to TRBJ1-4; D gene ambiguous. The CDR3 spans 15 residues. Trimming removed 3 bases at V and 2 bases at J, with 10 bases between. Germline CDR1 and CDR2: LNHDA and SQIVND (reference sequence). DNA for the CDR3: TGTGCCAGTAGTATCGCGGGTCGGACTAATGAAAAACTGTTTTTT. Protein sequence: CASSIAGRTNEKLFF.

The chain carries TRBV19 and TRBJ2-2, with TRBD1 matching 8 bases. Germline V lookup: CDR1 LNHDA, CDR2 SQIVND (reference sequence). The CDR3 loop spans 17 amino acids. The ends lost 0 bases at V and 7 bases at J; junction bases unmatched: 10. The DNA for the CDR3 is TGTGCCAGTAGTATAGATCACGGCAGGGGGCTGAGCGGGGAGCTGTTTTTT. As protein: CASSIDHGRGLSGELFF.

V and J are TRBV19 and TRBJ1-2; 9 nucleotides align to TRBD1. Germline values: CDR1 LNHDA, CDR2 SQIVND (reference sequence). This CDR3 contains 15 residues. The J segment lost 7 bases and the V segment lost 4 bases, leaving 10 bases of the junction unmatched. CDR3 sequence (DNA): TGTGCCAGTAGTACCACCTTGGACAGGGGCCGTGGCTACACCTTC. This encodes CASSTTLDRGRGYTF.

The gene calls are TRBV27 and TRBJ2-5; 8 nucleotides align to TRBD2. CDR1 and CDR2 (germline): MNHEY, SMNVEV (reference sequence). The CDR3 spans 15 residues. The junction had 8 bases not matched to a gene; V was cut back by 4 bases and J by 4 bases. CDR3 DNA sequence: TGTGCCAGCAGTTCAGGGACTAGGTTTAGAGAGACCCAGTACTTC. Translation gives CASSSGTRFRETQYF.

V gene TRBV7-8 combines with J gene TRBJ2-3, with D maybe TRBD2 (5 bases). The CDR3 totals 15 residues. Deletions cut 1 base from V and 2 bases from J, with 10 bases between. Germline CDR1 SGHVS, CDR2 FQNEAQ. The CDR3 loop reads CASSLVGRDTDTQYF. The CDR3, as DNA: TGTGCCAGCAGCTTAGTGGGCCGGGACACAGATACGCAGTATTTT.

V and J are TRBV19 and TRBJ2-5, with D possibly TRBD2 on 5 matching bases. This CDR3 contains 13 residues. Germline values: CDR1 LNHDA, CDR2 SQIVND (reference sequence). Trimming stripped 2 bases from V and 3 bases from J, with 7 bases between. CDR3 sequence (DNA): TGTGCCAGTAGTATATGGGGAGAAGAGACCCAGTACTTC. This sequence encodes CASSIWGEETQYF.

The chain uses TRBV5-4 and TRBJ1-2; 8 bases align to TRBD1. The CDR3 loop spans 15 amino acids. CDR1 and CDR2 from the germline V gene are SGHNT and YYREEE (reference sequence). Trimming removed 7 bases from V and 5 bases from J; junction bases left unmatched: 13. The CDR3 spells CASGRGTGPLYGYTF. The DNA for the CDR3 is TGTGCCAGCGGCCGCGGGACAGGACCTCTTTATGGCTACACCTTC.

This clone was detected once. The chain recombines TRBV19 with TRBJ2-5, with D possibly TRBD1 on 7 matching bases. The CDR3 is 15 residues long. V lost 4 bases and J 5 bases, leaving 17 bases between the germline ends. Germline CDR1 is LNHDA and CDR2 is SQIVND (reference sequence). The CDR3 sequence: CASSTGRGTLETQYF. The CDR3 bases are TGTGCCAGTAGTACTGGCAGGGGGACTTTGGAGACCCAGTACTTC. The variable domain in full, with the rest retrieved from reference TRBV19 and TRBJ2-5, is DGGITQSPKYLFRKEGQNVTLSCEQNLNHDAMYWYRQDPGQGLRLIYYSQIVNDFQKGDIAEGYSVSREKKESFPLTVTSAQKNPTAFYLCASSTGRGTLETQYFGPGTRLLVL.

The rearrangement uses TRBV4-3 and TRBJ2-2; D remains unclear. The CDR3 runs to 18 residues. V was pared by 0 bases and J by 9 bases, with 23 bases between. CDR1 and CDR2 (germline): LGHNA, YSLEER. The CDR3 nucleotides are TGCGCCAGCAGCCAAGAACTTTTGGGCAGCCTATCTACCCGGGAGCTGTTTTTT. Translation: CASSQELLGSLSTRELFF.

The chain recombines TRBV6-5 with TRBJ2-7; TRBD1 is a possible D gene (5 bases). CDR3 size: 15 residues. V lost 4 bases, J lost 7 bases, and 20 bases lay in between. CDR1 MNHEY and CDR2 SVGAGI come from the germline V gene. The CDR3 loop reads CASSSQGFPRREQYF. The CDR3 DNA reads as TGTGCCAGCAGTTCCCAGGGTTTTCCCCGGCGGGAGCAGTACTTC.